The T cell receptor (beta chain) described here comes from a study of neurological immune-mediated disorders. TCRdb re-called the 5' RACE reads through MiXCR, storing one row per CDR3 protein. The sample has over 75,000 distinct CDR3 sequences, about 5% seen once. Stated time point: longitudinal time-point 2. This clonotype was seen ten or more times. The germline gives CDR1 SEHNR, CDR2 FQNEAQ (reference sequence). V lost 5 bases to trimming and J lost 5 bases, with 10 bases between them. This CDR3 has 13 amino acids. This chain joins TRBV7-9 and TRBJ1-5, with D possibly being TRBD1 (5 bases). The clonotype originates from a woman aged 60-75 years with multiple sclerosis. Input material: PBMCs. The CDR3 loop is CASSPREYQPQHF. CDR3 nucleotide sequence: TGTGCCAGCAGCCCCAGGGAGTATCAGCCCCAGCATTTT.